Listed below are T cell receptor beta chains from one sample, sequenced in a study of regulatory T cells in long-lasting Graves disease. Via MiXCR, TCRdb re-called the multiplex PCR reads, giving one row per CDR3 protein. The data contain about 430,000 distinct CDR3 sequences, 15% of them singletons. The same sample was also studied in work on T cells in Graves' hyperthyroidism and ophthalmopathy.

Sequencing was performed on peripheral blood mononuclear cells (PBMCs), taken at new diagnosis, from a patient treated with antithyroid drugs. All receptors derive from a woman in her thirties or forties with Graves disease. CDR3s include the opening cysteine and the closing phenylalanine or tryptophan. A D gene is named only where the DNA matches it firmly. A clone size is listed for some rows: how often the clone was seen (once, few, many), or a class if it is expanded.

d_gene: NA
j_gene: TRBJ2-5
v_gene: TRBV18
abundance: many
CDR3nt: TGTGCCAGCTCACCCCCGGGACGAGAGACCCAGTACTTC
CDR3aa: CASSPPGRETQYF

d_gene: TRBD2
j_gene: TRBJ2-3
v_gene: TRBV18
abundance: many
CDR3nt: TGTGCCAGCTCACCAGTTGCTAGCGGGAGCACAGATACGCAGTATTTT
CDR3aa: CASSPVASGSTDTQYF

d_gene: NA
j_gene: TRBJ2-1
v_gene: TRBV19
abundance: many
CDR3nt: TGTGCCAGTAGTACAGGTAACCTTTGGGATGAGCAGTTCTTC
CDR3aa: CASSTGNLWDEQFF

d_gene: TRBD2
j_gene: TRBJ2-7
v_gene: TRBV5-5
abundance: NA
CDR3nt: TGTGCCAGCAGCTTCCAGCGGGGATCCTACGAGCAGTACTTC
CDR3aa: CASSFQRGSYEQYF

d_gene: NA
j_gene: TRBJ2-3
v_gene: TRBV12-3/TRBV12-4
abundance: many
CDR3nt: TGTGCCAGCAGTTTCGCCCAGAGCAGTACGCAGTATTTT
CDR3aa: CASSFAQSSTQYF

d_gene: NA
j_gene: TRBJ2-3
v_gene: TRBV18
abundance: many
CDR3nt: TGTGCCAGCTCACCACCTGGCTGGGTGAGGACAGATACGCAGTATTTT
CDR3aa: CASSPPGWVRTDTQYF

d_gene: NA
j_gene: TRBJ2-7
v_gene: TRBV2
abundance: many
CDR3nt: TGTGCCAGCAGTGAAGTGGTAGGCCGCTCCTACGAGCAGTACTTC
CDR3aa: CASSEVVGRSYEQYF

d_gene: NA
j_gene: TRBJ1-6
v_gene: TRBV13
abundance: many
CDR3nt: TGTGCCAGCAGACAACAGGGCGGATTTTCACCCCTCCACTTT
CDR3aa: CASRQQGGFSPLHF

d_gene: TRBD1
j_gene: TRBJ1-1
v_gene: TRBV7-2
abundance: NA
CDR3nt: TGTGCCAGCAGCTTAGAACAGGGGGCTGGGTACACTGAAGCTTTCTTT
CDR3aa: CASSLEQGAGYTEAFF

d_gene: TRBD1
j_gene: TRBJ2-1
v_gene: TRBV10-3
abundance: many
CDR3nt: TGTGCCATCAGTGACCCTGGGACAGACAATGAGCAGTTCTTC
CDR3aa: CAISDPGTDNEQFF

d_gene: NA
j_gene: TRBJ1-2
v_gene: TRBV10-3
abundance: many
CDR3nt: TGTGCCATCAGTGGGGGAGATGGCTACACCTTC
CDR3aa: CAISGGDGYTF

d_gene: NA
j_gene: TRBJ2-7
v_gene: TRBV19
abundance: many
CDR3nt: TGTGCCAGTAGCAGCTGGACTGACAACTACGAGCAGTACTTC
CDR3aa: CASSSWTDNYEQYF

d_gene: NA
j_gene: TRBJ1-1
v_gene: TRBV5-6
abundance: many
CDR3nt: TGTGCCAGCAGCTCCAACAGGGCCCGGAACACTGAAGCTTTCTTT
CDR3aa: CASSSNRARNTEAFF

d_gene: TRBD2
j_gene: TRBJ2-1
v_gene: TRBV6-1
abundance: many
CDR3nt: TGTGCCAGCAGCCCCCTCGGCGGGAGTACAAATGAGCAGTTCTTC
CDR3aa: CASSPLGGSTNEQFF

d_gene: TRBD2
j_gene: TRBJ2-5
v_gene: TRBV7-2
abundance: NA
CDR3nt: TGTGCCAGCAGCCCCAATCCCGGGACTAGCGGGCCTCCCCAAGAGACCCAGTACTTC
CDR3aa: CASSPNPGTSGPPQETQYF

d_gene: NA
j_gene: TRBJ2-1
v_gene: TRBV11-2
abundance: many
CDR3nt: TGTGCCAGCAGCTTAGAGGTTGGGCGGGACAATGAGCAGTTCTTC
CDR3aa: CASSLEVGRDNEQFF

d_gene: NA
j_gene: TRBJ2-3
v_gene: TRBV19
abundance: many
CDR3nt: TGTGCCAGTAGTAAGAGAGAGACAACTAGCACAGATACGCAGTATTTT
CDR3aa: CASSKRETTSTDTQYF

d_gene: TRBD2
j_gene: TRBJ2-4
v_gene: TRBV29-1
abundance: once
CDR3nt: TGCAGCGCCGTCCGGGCGGGAGGGCCCAAAAACATTCAGTACTTC
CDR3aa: CSAVRAGGPKNIQYF

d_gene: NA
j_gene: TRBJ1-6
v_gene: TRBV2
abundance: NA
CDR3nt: TGCGCCAGCAGCCAAGACGCCCCGGGGGGCTATTCACCCCTCCACTTT
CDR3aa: CASSQDAPGGYSPLHF

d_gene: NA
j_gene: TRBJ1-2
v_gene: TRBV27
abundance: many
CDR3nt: TGTGCCAGCAGGAGGACAAACTATGGCTACACCTTC
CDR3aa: CASRRTNYGYTF

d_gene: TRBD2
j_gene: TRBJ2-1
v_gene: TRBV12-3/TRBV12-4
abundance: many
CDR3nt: TGTGCCAGCAGTTTAGCGTTCCAAGGCGGGAGTGAGCAGTTCTTC
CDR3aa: CASSLAFQGGSEQFF

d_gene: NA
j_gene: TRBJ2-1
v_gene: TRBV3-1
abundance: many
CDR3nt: TGTGCCAGCAGCCAAGGGACCACCGGCACCTACAATGAGCAGTTCTTC
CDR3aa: CASSQGTTGTYNEQFF

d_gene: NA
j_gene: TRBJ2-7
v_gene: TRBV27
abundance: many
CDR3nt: TGTGCCAGCAGTCCCATTACAGGGCTTAACGAGCAGTACTTC
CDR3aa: CASSPITGLNEQYF

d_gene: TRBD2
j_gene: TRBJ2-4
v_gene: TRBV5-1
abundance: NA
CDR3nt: TGCGCCAGTAGAACCGGACTAGCGGGGAACCTAGCCAAAAACATTCAGTACTTC
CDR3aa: CASRTGLAGNLAKNIQYF

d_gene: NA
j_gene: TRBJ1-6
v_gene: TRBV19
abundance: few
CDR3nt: TGTGCCAGTAGCATCCACCTTCCCCCAGGGAGTTCACCCCTCCACTTT
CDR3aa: CASSIHLPPGSSPLHF

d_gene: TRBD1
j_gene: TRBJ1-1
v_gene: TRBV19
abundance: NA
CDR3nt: TGTGCCAGTAGCCAACGACAGGGGGGCAATACTGAAGCTTTCTTT
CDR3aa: CASSQRQGGNTEAFF

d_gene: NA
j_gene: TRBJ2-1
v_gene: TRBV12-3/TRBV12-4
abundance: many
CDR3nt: TGTGCCAGCAGTTCAGCAGCGGAATCCTACAATGAGCAGTTCTTC
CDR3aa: CASSSAAESYNEQFF

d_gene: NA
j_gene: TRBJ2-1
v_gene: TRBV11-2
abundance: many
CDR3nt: TGTGCCAGCAGGACGTATTCCTACAATGAGCAGTTCTTC
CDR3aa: CASRTYSYNEQFF

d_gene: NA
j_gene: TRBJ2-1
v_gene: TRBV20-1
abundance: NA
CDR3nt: TGCAGTGCACCAGCGGGACAGGCCTCCAATGAGCAGTTCTTC
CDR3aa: CSAPAGQASNEQFF

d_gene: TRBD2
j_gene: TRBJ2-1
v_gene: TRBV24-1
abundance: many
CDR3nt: TGTGCCACCAGTGATGGACTAGCGGGCTCCTACAATGAGCAGTTCTTC
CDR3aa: CATSDGLAGSYNEQFF

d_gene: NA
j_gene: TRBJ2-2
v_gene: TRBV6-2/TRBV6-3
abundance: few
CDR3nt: TGTGCCAGCAGTGAGGACAGCGGGGAGCTGTTTTTT
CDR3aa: CASSEDSGELFF

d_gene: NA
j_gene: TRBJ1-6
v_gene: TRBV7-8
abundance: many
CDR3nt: TGTGCCAGCAGCAAAGGACAGACGTATAATTCACCCCTCCACTTT
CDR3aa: CASSKGQTYNSPLHF

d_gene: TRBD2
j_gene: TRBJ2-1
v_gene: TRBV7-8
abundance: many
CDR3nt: TGTGCCAGCAGCCACTCGAGCGGGAGTGGGAATGAGCAGTTCTTC
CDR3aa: CASSHSSGSGNEQFF

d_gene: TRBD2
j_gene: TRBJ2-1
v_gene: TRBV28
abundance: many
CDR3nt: TGTGCCAGCTACTCGGCGGGAGATCGCAGCTCCTACAATGAGCAGTTCTTC
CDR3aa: CASYSAGDRSSYNEQFF

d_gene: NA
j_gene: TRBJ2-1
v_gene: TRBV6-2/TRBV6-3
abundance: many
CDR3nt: TGTGCCAGCAGTTACTCGACAGGAGGTTACAATGAGCAGTTCTTC
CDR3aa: CASSYSTGGYNEQFF

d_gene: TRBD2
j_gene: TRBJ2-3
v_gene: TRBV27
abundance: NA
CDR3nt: TGTGCCAGCAGACTTAGCGGGTGGAGCACAGATACGCAGTATTTT
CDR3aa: CASRLSGWSTDTQYF

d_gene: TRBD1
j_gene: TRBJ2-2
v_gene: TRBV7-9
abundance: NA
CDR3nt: TGTGCCAGCAGCCAAACCAGGGGGCGCTGGTTCGGGGAGCTGTTTTTT
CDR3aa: CASSQTRGRWFGELFF

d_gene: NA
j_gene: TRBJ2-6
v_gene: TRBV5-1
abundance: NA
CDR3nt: TGTGCCAGCAGCCCCCAAGGCCTATCTGGGGCCAACGTCCTGATTTTC
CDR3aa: CASSPQGLSGANVLIF

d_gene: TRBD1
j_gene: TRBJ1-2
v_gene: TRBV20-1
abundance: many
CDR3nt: TGCAGTGCTGAGACAGGGCCTAACTATGGCTACACCTTC
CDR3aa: CSAETGPNYGYTF

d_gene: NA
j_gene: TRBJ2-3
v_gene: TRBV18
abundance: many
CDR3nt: TGTGCCAGCTCACCAGCCAGGCCGTCCACAGATACGCAGTATTTT
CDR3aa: CASSPARPSTDTQYF

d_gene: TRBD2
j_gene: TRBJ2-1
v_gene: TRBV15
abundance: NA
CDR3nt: TGTGCCGCGAAGACTAGCGGAATCTTCAATGAGCAGTTCTTC
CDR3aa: CAAKTSGIFNEQFF